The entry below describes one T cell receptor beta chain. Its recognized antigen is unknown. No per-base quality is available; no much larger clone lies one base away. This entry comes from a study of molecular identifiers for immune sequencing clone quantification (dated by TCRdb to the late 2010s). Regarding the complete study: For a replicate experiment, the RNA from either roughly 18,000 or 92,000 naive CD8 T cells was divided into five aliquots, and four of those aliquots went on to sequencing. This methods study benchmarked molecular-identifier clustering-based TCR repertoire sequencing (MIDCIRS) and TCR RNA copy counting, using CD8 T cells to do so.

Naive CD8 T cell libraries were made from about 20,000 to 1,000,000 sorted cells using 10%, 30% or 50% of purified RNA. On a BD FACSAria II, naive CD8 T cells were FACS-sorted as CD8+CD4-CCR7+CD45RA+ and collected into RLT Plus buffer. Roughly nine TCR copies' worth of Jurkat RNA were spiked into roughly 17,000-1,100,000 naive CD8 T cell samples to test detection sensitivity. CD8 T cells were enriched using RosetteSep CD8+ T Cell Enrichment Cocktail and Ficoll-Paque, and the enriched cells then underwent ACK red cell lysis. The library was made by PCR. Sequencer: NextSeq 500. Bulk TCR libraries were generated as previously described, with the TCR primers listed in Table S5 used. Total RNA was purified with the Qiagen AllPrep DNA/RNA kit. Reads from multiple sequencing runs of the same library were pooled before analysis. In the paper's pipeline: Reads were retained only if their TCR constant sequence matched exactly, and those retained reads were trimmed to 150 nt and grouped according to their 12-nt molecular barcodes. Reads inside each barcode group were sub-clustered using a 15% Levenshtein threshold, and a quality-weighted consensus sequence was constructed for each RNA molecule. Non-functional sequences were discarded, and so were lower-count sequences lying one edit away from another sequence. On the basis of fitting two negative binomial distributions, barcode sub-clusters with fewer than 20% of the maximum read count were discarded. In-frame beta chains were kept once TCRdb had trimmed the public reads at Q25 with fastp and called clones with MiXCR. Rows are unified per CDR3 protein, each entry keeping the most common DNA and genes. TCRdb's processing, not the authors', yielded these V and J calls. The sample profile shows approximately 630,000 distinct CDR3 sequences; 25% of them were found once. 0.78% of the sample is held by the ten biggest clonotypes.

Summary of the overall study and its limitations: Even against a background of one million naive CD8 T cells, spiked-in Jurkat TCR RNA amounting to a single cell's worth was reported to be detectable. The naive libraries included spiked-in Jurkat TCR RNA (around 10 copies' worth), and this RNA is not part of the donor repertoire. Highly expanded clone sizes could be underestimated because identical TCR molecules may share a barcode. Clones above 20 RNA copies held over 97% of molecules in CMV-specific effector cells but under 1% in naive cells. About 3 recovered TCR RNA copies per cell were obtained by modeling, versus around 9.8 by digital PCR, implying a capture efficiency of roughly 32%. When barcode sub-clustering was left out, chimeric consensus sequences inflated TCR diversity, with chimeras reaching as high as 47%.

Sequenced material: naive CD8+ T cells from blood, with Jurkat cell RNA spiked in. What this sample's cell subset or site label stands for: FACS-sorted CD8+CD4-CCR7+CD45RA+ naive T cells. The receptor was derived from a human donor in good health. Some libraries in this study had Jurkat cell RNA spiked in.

The CDR3: CASSPGTGGPGAFF. The nucleotide sequence reads as follows: TGTGCCAGCAGCCCGGGGACTGGGGGGCCTGGAGCTTTCTTT. The chain employs TRBV3-1 and TRBJ1-1; TRBD1 is a possible D gene, resting on 6 matching bases. V loses 4 bases, J loses 10 bases, and the germline ends lie 19 bases apart. Measured from the cysteine to the phenylalanine, the CDR3 is 14 residues long. The only DNA kept is the CDR3, 42 bases in frame from the first base. Per the germline V gene (reference sequence), LGHDT is the CDR1 and YNNKEL is the CDR2.